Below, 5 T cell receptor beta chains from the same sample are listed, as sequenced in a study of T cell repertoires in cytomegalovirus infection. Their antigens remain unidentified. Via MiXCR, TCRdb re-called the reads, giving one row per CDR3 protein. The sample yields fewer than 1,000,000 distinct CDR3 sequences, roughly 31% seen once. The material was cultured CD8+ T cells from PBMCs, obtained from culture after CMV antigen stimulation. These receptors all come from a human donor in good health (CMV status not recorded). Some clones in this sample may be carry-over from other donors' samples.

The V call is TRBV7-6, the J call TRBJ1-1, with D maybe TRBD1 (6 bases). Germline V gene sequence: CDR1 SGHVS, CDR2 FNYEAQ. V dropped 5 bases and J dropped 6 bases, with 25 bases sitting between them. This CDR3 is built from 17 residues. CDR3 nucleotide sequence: TGTGCCAGCAGCCCACCCGGACAGACCTTCTTGGTATCTGAAGCTTTCTTT. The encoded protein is CASSPPGQTFLVSEAFF.

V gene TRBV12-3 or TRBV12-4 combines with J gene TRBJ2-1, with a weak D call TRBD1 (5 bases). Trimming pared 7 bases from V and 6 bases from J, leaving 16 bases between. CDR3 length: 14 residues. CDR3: CASTPPQGFNEQFF. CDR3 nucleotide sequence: TGTGCCAGCACCCCCCCGCAGGGATTCAATGAGCAGTTCTTC.

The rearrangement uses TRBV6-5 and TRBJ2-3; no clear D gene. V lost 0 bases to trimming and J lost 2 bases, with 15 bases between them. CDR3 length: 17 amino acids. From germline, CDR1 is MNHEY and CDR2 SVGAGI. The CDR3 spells CASSYSFGVSLTDTQYF. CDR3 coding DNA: TGTGCCAGCAGTTACTCGTTCGGTGTCAGCCTCACAGATACGCAGTATTTT.

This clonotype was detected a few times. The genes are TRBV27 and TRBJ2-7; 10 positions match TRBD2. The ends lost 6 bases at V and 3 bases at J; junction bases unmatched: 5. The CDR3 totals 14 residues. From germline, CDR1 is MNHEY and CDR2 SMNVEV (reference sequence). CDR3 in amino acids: CASSLAGANYEQYF. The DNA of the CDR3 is TGTGCCAGCAGCCTAGCGGGGGCGAACTACGAGCAGTACTTC.

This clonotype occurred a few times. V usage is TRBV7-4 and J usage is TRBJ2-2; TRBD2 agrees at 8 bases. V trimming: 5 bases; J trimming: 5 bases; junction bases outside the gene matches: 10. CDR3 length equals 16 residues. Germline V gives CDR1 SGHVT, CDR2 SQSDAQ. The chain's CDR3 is CASSETDRGGTGELFF. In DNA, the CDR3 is TGTGCCAGCAGCGAAACGGATCGGGGGGGGACCGGGGAGCTGTTTTTT.